The 3 T cell receptor beta chains given below trace back to one sample, sequenced in a study of shared clonotypes between healthy human individuals. It was CD45RO-negative cells, positively selected for CCR7, that made up naive CD8 cells, with terminally differentiated effector memory CD45RA+ cells excluded. TCRdb's copy holds only in-frame clones and misses some; the assay was immunoSEQ multiplex PCR. This repertoire shows roughly 890,000 clones, around 93% found once; its top ten account for more than 20%. The sequencing input was naive CD8+ T cells sorted from blood. These receptors were collected from a man aged 25 to 45 in good health.

This sequence joins TRBV19 and TRBJ2-1, with TRBD2 matching 7 bases. This CDR3 has 15 amino acids. Germline values: CDR1 LNHDA, CDR2 SQIVND (reference sequence). After removal of 8 bases from V and 2 bases from J, the junction contained 9 bases not matched to a gene. The CDR3 sequence is CASESSGGAYNEQFF. In DNA form, the CDR3 reads TGTGCCAGTGAATCTAGCGGAGGGGCCTACAATGAGCAGTTCTTC.

The V call is TRBV9, the J call TRBJ2-5, with D tentatively TRBD1 (6 bases). Trimming removed 3 bases at V and 2 bases at J, with 17 bases between. The CDR3 loop spans 16 amino acids. Germline loops: CDR1 SGDLS, CDR2 YYNGEE. As DNA, the CDR3 is TGTGCCAGCAGCGCCTATACCGGGACACCACAAGAGACCCAGTACTTC. This sequence encodes CASSAYTGTPQETQYF.

The genes are TRBV2 and TRBJ1-1; 11 bases match TRBD1. Germline V gene sequence: CDR1 SNHLY, CDR2 FYNNEI. CDR3 size: 14 residues. V lost 6 bases and J lost 3; bases outside the gene matches: 3. CDR3 sequence reads: CASRTGQGDTEAFF. The CDR3 bases are TGTGCCAGCAGAACGGGACAGGGGGACACTGAAGCTTTCTTT.